This is a list of T cell receptor beta chains from one sample in a study of CD8+ T cells in alopecia areata. Some clones are missing from TCRdb's copy, which holds only in-frame ones; the method was immunoSEQ multiplex PCR. The table lists some 51,000 clones, around 96% of them singletons. The source was CD8+ T cells sorted from blood, collected at week 0. These receptors all come from a human donor with alopecia areata. Both conserved end residues are part of each CDR3. D genes are given only for firm matches. Some rows mark clone size as missing; the rest say once, few, many or name a class of expanded clone.

j_call	d_call	clone_size	v_call	cdr3_nt	cdr3_aa
TRBJ2-3	TRBD2	once	TRBV11-2	TGTGCCAGCAGCCTAGCGGGGCGCTCTAGCACAGATACGCAGTATTTT	CASSLAGRSSTDTQYF
TRBJ2-1	-	-	TRBV6-1	TGTGCCAGCAGTGAAGCGACTAGCTCCTACAATGAGCAGTTCTTC	CASSEATSSYNEQFF
TRBJ2-3	TRBD2	-	TRBV11-2	TGTGCCAGCAGCTTAGGCGGGGGGCTTTACAAGGATACGCAGTATTTT	CASSLGGGLYKDTQYF
TRBJ2-1	TRBD1	-	TRBV29-1	TGCAGCGTCGGGGGACAGGGTCTACAGTTCTTC	CSVGGQGLQFF
TRBJ2-5	TRBD2	once	TRBV6-5	TGTGCCAGCAGAGACGCGGGGGAGGTAGAGACCCAGTACTTC	CASRDAGEVETQYF
TRBJ2-5	-	-	TRBV9	TGTGCCAGCAGCGGTGAGGAGACCCAGTACTTC	CASSGEETQYF
TRBJ1-2	-	-	TRBV7-2	TGTGCCAGCAGCCACCCGGGGGATGGCTACACCTTC	CASSHPGDGYTF
TRBJ2-1	TRBD2	-	TRBV27	TGTGCCAGCAGGTTAGCGGGGGGTTACGATGAGCAGTTCTTC	CASRLAGGYDEQFF
TRBJ2-2	-	-	TRBV4-3	TGCGCCAGCAGCCAAGATAGATCCTCGAACACCGGGGAGCTGTTTTTT	CASSQDRSSNTGELFF
TRBJ2-2	-	-	TRBV4-1	TGCGCCAGCAGCCAAGAAGGAGCCTACGTGGCCGGGGAGCTGTTTTTT	CASSQEGAYVAGELFF
TRBJ2-7	-	-	TRBV13	TGTGCCAGCAGCTCCCAGGGGAACGAGCAGTACTTC	CASSSQGNEQYF
TRBJ2-7	TRBD2	once	TRBV27	TGTGCCAGCAGTTCCGGACTAGCGGGGGGACTGGCCAGCTACGAGCAGTACTTC	CASSSGLAGGLASYEQYF
TRBJ2-5	-	-	TRBV4-2	TGTGCCAGCAGCCATTTCATTGGGGCTAGCATGGAGACCCAGTACTTC	CASSHFIGASMETQYF
TRBJ2-7	TRBD2	-	TRBV4-3	TGCGCCAGCAGCCAAGATCCTCCGGGACTAGCGGGATCCTACGAGCAGTACTTC	CASSQDPPGLAGSYEQYF
TRBJ2-7	-	-	TRBV7-9	TGTGCCAGCAGCTACACATACGAGCAGTACTTC	CASSYTYEQYF
TRBJ1-1	-	medium-sized	TRBV19	TGTGCCAGTAGTAGAACAGGGAGTACTGAAGCTTTCTTT	CASSRTGSTEAFF
TRBJ2-5	-	once	TRBV7-6	TGTGCCAGCAGCGGACGGCAGAGTACGGGGTTGGAGACCCAGTACTTC	CASSGRQSTGLETQYF
TRBJ1-5	TRBD1	-	TRBV5-5	TGTGCCAGCAGCTGGACAGGGGGTAGTCAGCCCCAGCATTTT	CASSWTGGSQPQHF
TRBJ2-2	-	-	TRBV6-5	TGTGCCATCTTTAACACCGGGGAGCTGTTTTTT	CAIFNTGELFF
TRBJ2-2	-	-	TRBV6-5	TGTGCCAGCAGTTACCCGAACACCGGGGAGCTGTTTTTT	CASSYPNTGELFF
TRBJ2-7	TRBD1	-	TRBV29-1	TGCAGCGTAACCTTACAAACTGGGACAGCCTACGAGCAGTACTTC	CSVTLQTGTAYEQYF